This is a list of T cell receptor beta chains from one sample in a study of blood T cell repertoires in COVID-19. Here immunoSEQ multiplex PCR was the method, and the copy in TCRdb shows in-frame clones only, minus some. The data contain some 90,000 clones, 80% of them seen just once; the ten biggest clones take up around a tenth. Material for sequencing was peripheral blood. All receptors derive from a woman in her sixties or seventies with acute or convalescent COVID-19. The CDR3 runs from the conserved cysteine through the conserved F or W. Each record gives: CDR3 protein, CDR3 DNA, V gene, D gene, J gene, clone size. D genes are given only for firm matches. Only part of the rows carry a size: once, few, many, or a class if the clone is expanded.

CDR3aa: CASTQGVNTEAFF
CDR3nt: TGTGCCAGCACGCAGGGGGTGAACACTGAAGCTTTCTTT
v_gene: TRBV6-5
d_gene: TRBD1
j_gene: TRBJ1-1
abundance: few

CDR3aa: CASSLHALTSGAEETQYF
CDR3nt: TGCGCCAGCAGCCTCCACGCTCTGACTAGCGGGGCCGAAGAGACCCAGTACTTC
v_gene: TRBV5-1
d_gene: TRBD2
j_gene: TRBJ2-5
abundance: once

CDR3aa: CASSPISGRGTQYF
CDR3nt: TGTGCCAGCAGCCCTATTAGCGGGCGGGGTACGCAGTATTTT
v_gene: TRBV28
d_gene: TRBD2
j_gene: TRBJ2-3
abundance: -

CDR3aa: CASSQGPQGLYGYTF
CDR3nt: TGTGCCAGCAGCCAAGGCCCCCAGGGGTTATATGGCTACACCTTC
v_gene: TRBV3-1/TRBV3-2
d_gene: -
j_gene: TRBJ1-2
abundance: -

CDR3aa: CATSTRGANYGYTF
CDR3nt: TGTGCCACCAGTACCAGGGGAGCTAACTATGGCTACACCTTC
v_gene: TRBV24-1
d_gene: -
j_gene: TRBJ1-2
abundance: -

CDR3aa: CASSLSDGGNEKLFF
CDR3nt: TGTGCCAGCAGTTTATCCGACGGCGGCAATGAAAAACTGTTTTTT
v_gene: TRBV28
d_gene: -
j_gene: TRBJ1-4
abundance: -

CDR3aa: CASSDRVGSPLHF
CDR3nt: TGTGCCAGCAGTGATCGGGTTGGCTCACCCCTCCACTTT
v_gene: TRBV25-1
d_gene: -
j_gene: TRBJ1-6
abundance: -

CDR3aa: CASRIQGSGTEAFF
CDR3nt: TGTGCCAGCAGAATTCAGGGTTCGGGCACTGAAGCTTTCTTT
v_gene: TRBV25-1
d_gene: -
j_gene: TRBJ1-1
abundance: few

CDR3aa: CASSFDRVIETQYF
CDR3nt: TGTGCCAGCAGCTTCGACAGGGTCATAGAGACCCAGTACTTC
v_gene: TRBV28
d_gene: TRBD1
j_gene: TRBJ2-5
abundance: -

CDR3aa: CASSVAGGDYNEQFF
CDR3nt: TGTGCCAGCAGCGTAGCGGGGGGGGATTACAATGAGCAGTTCTTC
v_gene: TRBV6-2/TRBV6-3
d_gene: TRBD2
j_gene: TRBJ2-1
abundance: -

CDR3aa: CASRVTGNYGYTF
CDR3nt: TGTGCCAGCAGGGTGACAGGGAACTATGGCTACACCTTC
v_gene: TRBV2
d_gene: TRBD1
j_gene: TRBJ1-2
abundance: -

CDR3aa: CASSPTGTAGNTIYF
CDR3nt: TGTGCCAGCTCACCGACAGGGACAGCTGGAAACACCATATATTTT
v_gene: TRBV18
d_gene: TRBD1
j_gene: TRBJ1-3
abundance: -

CDR3aa: CASNRASNYGYTF
CDR3nt: TGTGCCAGTAACAGGGCCTCTAACTATGGCTACACCTTC
v_gene: TRBV19
d_gene: -
j_gene: TRBJ1-2
abundance: once

CDR3aa: CASSLAGVHEQYF
CDR3nt: TGCGCCAGCAGCTTGGCCGGGGTACACGAGCAGTACTTC
v_gene: TRBV5-1
d_gene: -
j_gene: TRBJ2-7
abundance: -

CDR3aa: CASSRTSLEAFF
CDR3nt: TGTGCCAGCAGCAGGACATCCCTGGAAGCTTTCTTT
v_gene: TRBV6-2/TRBV6-3
d_gene: -
j_gene: TRBJ1-1
abundance: -

CDR3aa: CASSERSMNTEAFF
CDR3nt: TGTGCCAGCAGTGAACGGAGCATGAACACTGAAGCTTTCTTT
v_gene: TRBV2
d_gene: -
j_gene: TRBJ1-1
abundance: -

CDR3aa: CASRDRFGKLFF
CDR3nt: TGTGCCAGCCGGGACAGGTTCGGAAAACTGTTTTTT
v_gene: TRBV28
d_gene: TRBD1
j_gene: TRBJ1-4
abundance: -

CDR3aa: CASSSWDRVRNEQFF
CDR3nt: TGTGCCAGCAGCTCCTGGGACAGGGTCCGGAATGAGCAGTTCTTC
v_gene: TRBV7-9
d_gene: TRBD1
j_gene: TRBJ2-1
abundance: -

CDR3aa: CASSPGTAYEQYF
CDR3nt: TGTGCCAGCAGTCCCGGGACAGCATACGAGCAGTACTTC
v_gene: TRBV6-5
d_gene: TRBD1
j_gene: TRBJ2-7
abundance: -

CDR3aa: CAWCSTAGGPGETQYF
CDR3nt: TGTGCCTGGTGTAGTACGGCGGGGGGGCCGGGGGAGACCCAGTACTTC
v_gene: TRBV30
d_gene: TRBD2
j_gene: TRBJ2-5
abundance: -

CDR3aa: CASSLRTSGRIGELFF
CDR3nt: TGTGCCAGCAGTCTTCGGACTAGCGGGAGGATCGGGGAGCTGTTTTTT
v_gene: TRBV28
d_gene: TRBD2
j_gene: TRBJ2-2
abundance: -

CDR3aa: CASSLTDTDTQYF
CDR3nt: TGCGCCAGCAGCTTGACAGACACAGATACGCAGTATTTT
v_gene: TRBV5-1
d_gene: -
j_gene: TRBJ2-3
abundance: -

CDR3aa: CASSYSSLGGYYGYTF
CDR3nt: TGTGCCAGCAGTTACTCGAGTTTAGGGGGTTACTATGGCTACACCTTC
v_gene: TRBV6-5
d_gene: -
j_gene: TRBJ1-2
abundance: -

CDR3aa: CSASSFLAGDPTDTQYF
CDR3nt: TGCAGTGCTAGTAGCTTCTTAGCGGGAGACCCAACAGATACGCAGTATTTT
v_gene: TRBV20-1
d_gene: TRBD2
j_gene: TRBJ2-3
abundance: -

CDR3aa: CASSQTGYNEQFF
CDR3nt: TGTGCCAGCAGCCAGACAGGGTACAATGAGCAGTTCTTC
v_gene: TRBV7-3
d_gene: TRBD1
j_gene: TRBJ2-1
abundance: -

CDR3aa: CASSPPGGPRTDTQYF
CDR3nt: TGTGCCAGCAGCCCCCCGGGGGGGCCTCGCACAGATACGCAGTATTTT
v_gene: TRBV3-1/TRBV3-2
d_gene: TRBD2
j_gene: TRBJ2-3
abundance: -

CDR3aa: CASSLPGQGREQFF
CDR3nt: TGTGCCAGCAGCTTACCGGGACAGGGGCGTGAGCAGTTCTTC
v_gene: TRBV11-2
d_gene: TRBD1
j_gene: TRBJ2-1
abundance: -

CDR3aa: CASSLGGRTNEQYF
CDR3nt: TGCGCCAGCAGCTTGGGCGGGAGGACTAACGAGCAGTACTTC
v_gene: TRBV5-1
d_gene: TRBD2
j_gene: TRBJ2-7
abundance: many

CDR3aa: CASSQKHQPQHF
CDR3nt: TGCGCCAGCAGTCAAAAGCATCAGCCCCAGCATTTT
v_gene: TRBV23-1
d_gene: -
j_gene: TRBJ1-5
abundance: -

CDR3aa: CASSQQSLGTQYF
CDR3nt: TGTGCCAGTAGTCAACAGTCGTTGGGGACCCAGTACTTC
v_gene: TRBV19
d_gene: -
j_gene: TRBJ2-5
abundance: few

CDR3aa: CASTTRLTAGDEQYF
CDR3nt: TGTGCCAGCACGACTCGACTAACAGCGGGGGACGAGCAGTACTTC
v_gene: TRBV6-5
d_gene: TRBD2
j_gene: TRBJ2-7
abundance: many

CDR3aa: CASKSNSGGNEQFF
CDR3nt: TGCGCCAGCAAAAGTAATAGCGGGGGTAATGAGCAGTTCTTC
v_gene: TRBV5-1
d_gene: TRBD2
j_gene: TRBJ2-1
abundance: -

CDR3aa: CASKRGFDQETQYF
CDR3nt: TGTGCCAGCAAAAGGGGGTTCGACCAAGAGACCCAGTACTTC
v_gene: TRBV7-2
d_gene: -
j_gene: TRBJ2-5
abundance: -

CDR3aa: CAISGDFYQPQHF
CDR3nt: TGTGCCATCAGTGGGGACTTCTATCAGCCCCAGCATTTT
v_gene: TRBV10-3
d_gene: -
j_gene: TRBJ1-5
abundance: -

CDR3aa: CASIGGHEQYF
CDR3nt: TGTGCCAGCATCGGGGGGCACGAGCAGTACTTC
v_gene: TRBV11-3
d_gene: -
j_gene: TRBJ2-7
abundance: -

CDR3aa: CASSIDTLRDIQYF
CDR3nt: TGTGCCAGTAGTATTGACACCCTTCGAGACATTCAGTACTTC
v_gene: TRBV19
d_gene: -
j_gene: TRBJ2-4
abundance: -

CDR3aa: CASSQAQGTNEKLFF
CDR3nt: TGTGCCAGCAGCCAAGCGCAGGGGACTAATGAAAAACTGTTTTTT
v_gene: TRBV3-1/TRBV3-2
d_gene: -
j_gene: TRBJ1-4
abundance: -

CDR3aa: CASSYGQNYGYTF
CDR3nt: TGTGCCAGCAGTTATGGCCAGAACTATGGCTACACCTTC
v_gene: TRBV6-5
d_gene: -
j_gene: TRBJ1-2
abundance: -

CDR3aa: CASSPGLAGTSYNEQFF
CDR3nt: TGCGCCAGCAGCCCGGGACTAGCGGGGACCTCCTACAATGAGCAGTTCTTC
v_gene: TRBV5-1
d_gene: TRBD2
j_gene: TRBJ2-1
abundance: -

CDR3aa: CACRPRVPAKNIQYF
CDR3nt: TGTGCCTGTCGGCCGAGGGTCCCAGCCAAAAACATTCAGTACTTC
v_gene: TRBV30
d_gene: -
j_gene: TRBJ2-4
abundance: -

CDR3aa: CASSPRGGRHSGNTIYF
CDR3nt: TGTGCCAGCAGCCCCCGGGGGGGCCGCCACTCTGGAAACACCATATATTTT
v_gene: TRBV3-1/TRBV3-2
d_gene: -
j_gene: TRBJ1-3
abundance: -

CDR3aa: CASSISVYNEQFF
CDR3nt: TGTGCCAGTAGTATCTCCGTGTACAATGAGCAGTTCTTC
v_gene: TRBV19
d_gene: -
j_gene: TRBJ2-1
abundance: -

CDR3aa: CASSLAAGAYEQYF
CDR3nt: TGTGCCAGCAGCTTAGCTGCAGGGGCCTACGAGCAGTACTTC
v_gene: TRBV13
d_gene: -
j_gene: TRBJ2-7
abundance: -

CDR3aa: CASSLMGQGVYEQYF
CDR3nt: TGTGCCAGCAGTTTAATGGGACAGGGTGTCTACGAGCAGTACTTC
v_gene: TRBV27
d_gene: TRBD1
j_gene: TRBJ2-7
abundance: few

CDR3aa: CASSFRPGTPESRQYF
CDR3nt: TGCGCCAGCAGCTTCCGTCCCGGGACACCAGAGAGTAGGCAGTATTTT
v_gene: TRBV5-1
d_gene: -
j_gene: TRBJ2-3
abundance: once

CDR3aa: CASSSGGSYEQYF
CDR3nt: TGTGCCAGCAGTTCGGGTGGGTCCTACGAGCAGTACTTC
v_gene: TRBV6-5
d_gene: -
j_gene: TRBJ2-7
abundance: -

CDR3aa: CASSLGVASYEQYF
CDR3nt: TGTGCCAGCAGCTTAGGGGTAGCGTCCTACGAGCAGTACTTC
v_gene: TRBV7-9
d_gene: -
j_gene: TRBJ2-7
abundance: -

CDR3aa: CAWDNTSGNTIYF
CDR3nt: TGTGCCTGGGACAACACCTCTGGAAACACCATATATTTT
v_gene: TRBV30
d_gene: -
j_gene: TRBJ1-3
abundance: -